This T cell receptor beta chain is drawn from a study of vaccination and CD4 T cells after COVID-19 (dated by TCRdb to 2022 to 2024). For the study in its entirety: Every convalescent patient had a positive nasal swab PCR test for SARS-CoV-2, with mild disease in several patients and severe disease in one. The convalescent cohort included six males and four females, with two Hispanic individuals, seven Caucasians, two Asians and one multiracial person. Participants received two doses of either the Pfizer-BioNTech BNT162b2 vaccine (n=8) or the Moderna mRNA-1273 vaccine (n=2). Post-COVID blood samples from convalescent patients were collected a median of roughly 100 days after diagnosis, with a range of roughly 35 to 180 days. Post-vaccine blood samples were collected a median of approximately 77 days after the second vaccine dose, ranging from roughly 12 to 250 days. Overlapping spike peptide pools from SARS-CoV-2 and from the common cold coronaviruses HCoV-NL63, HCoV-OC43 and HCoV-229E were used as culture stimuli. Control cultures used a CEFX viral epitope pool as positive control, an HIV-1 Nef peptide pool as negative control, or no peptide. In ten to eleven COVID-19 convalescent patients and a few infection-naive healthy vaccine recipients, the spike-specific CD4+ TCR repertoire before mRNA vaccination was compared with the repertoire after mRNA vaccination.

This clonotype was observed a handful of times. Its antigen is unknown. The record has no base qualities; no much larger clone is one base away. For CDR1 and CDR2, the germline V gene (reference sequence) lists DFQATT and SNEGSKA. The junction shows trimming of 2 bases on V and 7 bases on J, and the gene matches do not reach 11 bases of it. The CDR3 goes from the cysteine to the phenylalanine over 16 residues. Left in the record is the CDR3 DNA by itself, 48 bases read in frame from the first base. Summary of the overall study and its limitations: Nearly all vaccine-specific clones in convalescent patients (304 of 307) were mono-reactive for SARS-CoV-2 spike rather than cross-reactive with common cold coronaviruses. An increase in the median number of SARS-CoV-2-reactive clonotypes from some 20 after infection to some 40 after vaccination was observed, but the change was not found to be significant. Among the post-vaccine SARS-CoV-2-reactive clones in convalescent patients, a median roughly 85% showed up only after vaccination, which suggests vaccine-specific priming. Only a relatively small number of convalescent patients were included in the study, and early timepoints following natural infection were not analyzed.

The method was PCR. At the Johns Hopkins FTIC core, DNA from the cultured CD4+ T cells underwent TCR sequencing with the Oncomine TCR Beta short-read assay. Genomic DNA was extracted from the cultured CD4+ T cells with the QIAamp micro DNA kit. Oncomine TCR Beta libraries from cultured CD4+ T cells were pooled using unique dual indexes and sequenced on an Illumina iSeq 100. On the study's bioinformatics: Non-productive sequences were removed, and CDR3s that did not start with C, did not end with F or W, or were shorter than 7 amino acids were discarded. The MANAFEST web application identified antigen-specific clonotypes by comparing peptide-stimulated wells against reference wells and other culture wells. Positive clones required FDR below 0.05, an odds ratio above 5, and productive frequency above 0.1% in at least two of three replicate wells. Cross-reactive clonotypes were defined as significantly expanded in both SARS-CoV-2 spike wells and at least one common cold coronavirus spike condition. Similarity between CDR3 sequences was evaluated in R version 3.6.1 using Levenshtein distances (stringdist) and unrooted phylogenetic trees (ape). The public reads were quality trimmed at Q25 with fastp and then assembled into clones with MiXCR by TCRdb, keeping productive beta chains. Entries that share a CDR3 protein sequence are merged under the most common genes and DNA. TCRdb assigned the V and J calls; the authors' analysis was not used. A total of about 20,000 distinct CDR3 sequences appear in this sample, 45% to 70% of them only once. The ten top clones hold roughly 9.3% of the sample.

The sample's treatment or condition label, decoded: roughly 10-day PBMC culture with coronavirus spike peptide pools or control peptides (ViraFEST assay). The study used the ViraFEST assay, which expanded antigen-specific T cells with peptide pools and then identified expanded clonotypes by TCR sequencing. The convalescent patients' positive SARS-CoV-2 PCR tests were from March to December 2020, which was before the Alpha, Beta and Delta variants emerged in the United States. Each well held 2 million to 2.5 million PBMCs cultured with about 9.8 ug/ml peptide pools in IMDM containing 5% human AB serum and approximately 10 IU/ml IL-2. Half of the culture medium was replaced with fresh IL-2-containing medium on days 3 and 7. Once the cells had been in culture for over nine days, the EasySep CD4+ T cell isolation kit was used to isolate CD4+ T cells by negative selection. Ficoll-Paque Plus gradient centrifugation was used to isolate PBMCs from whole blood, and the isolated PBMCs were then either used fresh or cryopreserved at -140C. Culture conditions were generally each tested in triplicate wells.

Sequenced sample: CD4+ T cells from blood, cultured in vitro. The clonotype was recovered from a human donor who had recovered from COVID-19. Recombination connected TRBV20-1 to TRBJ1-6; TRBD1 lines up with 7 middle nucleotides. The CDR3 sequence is CSARSRGAGGNSPLHF. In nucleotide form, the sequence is TGCAGTGCTAGATCCCGGGGAGCAGGGGGGAATTCACCCCTCCACTTT.